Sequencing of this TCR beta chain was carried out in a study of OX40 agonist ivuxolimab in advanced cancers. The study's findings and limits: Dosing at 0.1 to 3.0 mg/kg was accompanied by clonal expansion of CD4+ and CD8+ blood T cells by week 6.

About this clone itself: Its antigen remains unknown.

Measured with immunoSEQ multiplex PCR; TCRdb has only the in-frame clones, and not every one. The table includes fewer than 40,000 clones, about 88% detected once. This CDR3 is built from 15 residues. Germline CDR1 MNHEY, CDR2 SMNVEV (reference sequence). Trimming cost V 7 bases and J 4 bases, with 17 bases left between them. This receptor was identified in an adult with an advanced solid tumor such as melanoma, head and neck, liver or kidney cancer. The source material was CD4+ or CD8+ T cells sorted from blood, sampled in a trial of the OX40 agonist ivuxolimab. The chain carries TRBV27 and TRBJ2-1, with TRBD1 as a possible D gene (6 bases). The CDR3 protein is CASTPTGWEYNEQFF. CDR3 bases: TGTGCCAGCACTCCGACAGGATGGGAATACAATGAGCAGTTCTTC.